The present entry profiles one T cell receptor (beta chain) with its context. Additional DNA sequences in this sample encode the identical CDR3. These data come from a study of blood T cell repertoires in COVID-19. This table comes from immunoSEQ multiplex PCR, and its TCRdb copy is limited to in-frame clones, with some not included. The table includes 70,000 to 75,000 clones, 90% detected once. The source is a human donor in a cohort sampled during active COVID-19. The sequencing sample was made of peripheral blood.

The CDR3 sequence: CASSRTGGSYNEQFF. For the CDR3, the DNA is TGTGCCAGTAGTCGAACAGGGGGCTCCTACAATGAGCAGTTCTTC. The chain couples TRBV19 to TRBJ2-1, with 8 bases identical to TRBD1. Germline CDR1 and CDR2: LNHDA and SQIVND (reference sequence). Losses at the gene ends were 5 bases for V and 0 bases for J; bases not matched to a gene: 3. This CDR3 has 15 amino acids.